Listed below are T cell receptor beta chains from one sample, sequenced in a study of regulatory T cells in long-lasting Graves disease. TCRdb redid the calling of the multiplex PCR reads with MiXCR, one entry per CDR3 protein. Of about 660,000 distinct CDR3 sequences listed, around 30% are singletons. The sample in question was peripheral blood mononuclear cells (PBMCs), obtained when the disease was refractory, from a patient treated with antithyroid drugs. The receptor source for this set is a female donor with Graves disease. The CDR3 runs from the conserved cysteine through the conserved F or W. Fields, in order: D gene, clone size, J gene, V gene, CDR3 protein, CDR3 DNA. D genes are given only for firm matches. The size entry is marked missing in some rows and otherwise reads once, few, many or a size class.

D: -
size: many
J: TRBJ1-1
V: TRBV28
CDR3: CASSPPDGTEAFF
DNA: TGTGCCAGCAGTCCCCCGGACGGTACTGAAGCTTTCTTT

D: -
size: -
J: TRBJ2-1
V: TRBV7-6
CDR3: CASSPQELDEQFF
DNA: TGTGCCAGCAGCCCACAGGAGTTGGATGAGCAGTTCTTC

D: TRBD1
size: many
J: TRBJ1-3
V: TRBV2
CDR3: CASTDRDRNTIYF
DNA: TGTGCCAGCACGGACAGGGATCGAAACACCATATATTTT

D: -
size: many
J: TRBJ2-7
V: TRBV2
CDR3: CASGRGSLSYEQYF
DNA: TGTGCCAGCGGCCGGGGGAGCCTCTCCTACGAGCAGTACTTC

D: -
size: many
J: TRBJ1-1
V: TRBV28
CDR3: CATVARVNTEAFF
DNA: TGTGCCACCGTGGCGCGGGTGAACACTGAAGCTTTCTTT

D: TRBD1
size: -
J: TRBJ1-5
V: TRBV2
CDR3: CASTNIHRGNQPQHF
DNA: TGTGCCAGCACTAATATTCACAGGGGAAATCAGCCCCAGCATTTT

D: -
size: many
J: TRBJ2-7
V: TRBV12-5
CDR3: CASGQSGTEQYF
DNA: TGTGCTAGTGGTCAGTCAGGGACCGAGCAGTACTTC

D: -
size: -
J: TRBJ1-1
V: TRBV9
CDR3: CASSPRQSWNTEAFF
DNA: TGTGCCAGCAGCCCCAGACAAAGCTGGAACACTGAAGCTTTCTTT

D: -
size: -
J: TRBJ1-5
V: TRBV10-2
CDR3: CASSRDTIQHF
DNA: TGCGCCAGCTCCCGGGACACCATCCAGCATTTT

D: TRBD2
size: -
J: TRBJ2-7
V: TRBV20-1
CDR3: CSALTSGTLGEQYF
DNA: TGCAGTGCACTTACTAGCGGGACCCTTGGAGAGCAGTACTTC

D: -
size: -
J: TRBJ1-2
V: TRBV20-1
CDR3: CSARAEEVGSNYGYTF
DNA: TGCAGTGCTAGAGCCGAGGAAGTGGGCTCCAACTATGGCTACACCTTC

D: -
size: few
J: TRBJ2-7
V: TRBV18
CDR3: CASSPRVRSYEQYF
DNA: TGTGCCAGCTCGCCCAGGGTCAGATCCTACGAGCAGTACTTC

D: -
size: -
J: TRBJ2-3
V: TRBV10-3
CDR3: CAISGKGGGGTDTQYF
DNA: TGTGCCATCAGTGGTAAGGGAGGGGGCGGCACAGATACGCAGTATTTT

D: -
size: -
J: TRBJ2-7
V: TRBV20-1
CDR3: CSARDRTYEQYF
DNA: TGCAGTGCTAGGGACAGAACCTACGAGCAGTACTTC

D: -
size: -
J: TRBJ2-6
V: TRBV12-3/TRBV12-4
CDR3: CASTRARAGANVLTF
DNA: TGTGCCAGCACCCGAGCGAGGGCTGGGGCCAACGTCCTGACTTTC

D: TRBD2
size: -
J: TRBJ2-7
V: TRBV19
CDR3: CASSQLAGPEQYF
DNA: TGTGCCAGTAGTCAACTAGCGGGACCCGAGCAGTACTTC

D: -
size: many
J: TRBJ1-4
V: TRBV28
CDR3: CASSTQAIREKLFF
DNA: TGTGCCAGCAGCACACAGGCGATCAGGGAAAAACTGTTTTTT

D: -
size: -
J: TRBJ1-1
V: TRBV9
CDR3: CASHPRTENTEAFF
DNA: TGTGCCAGCCACCCCCGGACAGAGAACACTGAAGCTTTCTTT

D: -
size: once
J: TRBJ2-1
V: TRBV28
CDR3: CASSLTIEQFF
DNA: TGTGCCAGCAGCCTCACCATAGAGCAGTTCTTC

D: -
size: -
J: TRBJ1-4
V: TRBV12-3/TRBV12-4
CDR3: CASSQDRNEKLFF
DNA: TGTGCCAGCAGCCAGGACAGAAATGAAAAACTGTTTTTT

D: TRBD2
size: -
J: TRBJ2-7
V: TRBV20-1
CDR3: CSAAGASGGHYEQYF
DNA: TGCAGTGCCGCCGGGGCTAGCGGGGGACACTACGAGCAGTACTTC